The 18 T cell receptor beta chains listed next were all sequenced from one sample in a study of identical twins. TCRdb passed the 5' RACE reads through MiXCR, listing each CDR3 protein once. The sample records a few hundred thousand distinct CDR3 sequences, roughly 8% being singletons. A further study also used this sample, focusing on yellow fever vaccine responses in identical twins.

The source material was CD8+ T cells sorted from blood. These receptors all stem from a woman in her late teens or twenties in good health.

A few counts support this clonotype. This rearrangement joins TRBV27 to TRBJ2-1; 10 nucleotides line up with TRBD2. CDR1 and CDR2 from the germline V gene are MNHEY and SMNVEV (reference sequence). With 5 bases clipped from V and 7 bases from J, the junction kept 2 bases outside the gene matches. This CDR3 contains 13 residues. The CDR3 sequence: CASSISGRNEQFF. CDR3 in DNA: TGTGCCAGCAGTATTAGCGGGAGGAATGAGCAGTTCTTC.

This clonotype was recorded a few times. The rearrangement links TRBV4-2 to TRBJ2-7, with 9 nucleotides matching TRBD1. Per the germline V gene, CDR1 is LGHNA and CDR2 is YNFKEQ. The CDR3 consists of 15 residues. The J segment lost 4 bases and the V segment lost 1 base, leaving 5 bases of the junction unmatched. CDR3 in DNA: TGTGCCAGCAGCCAAGCAGGGACAGGGATATACGAGCAGTACTTC. This gives the protein CASSQAGTGIYEQYF.

The chain has TRBV27 and TRBJ1-6; perhaps TRBD1 as D (5 bases). This CDR3 is built from 13 residues. V was cut by 2 bases and J by 10 bases, with 9 bases left in between. Germline lookup yields CDR1 MNHEY and CDR2 SMNVEV (reference sequence). The DNA of the CDR3 is TGTGCCAGCAGTTTACAGGGTATCTCACCCCTCCACTTT. Translation: CASSLQGISPLHF.

The V gene is TRBV7-9, the J gene TRBJ2-3, with 9 nucleotides matching TRBD1. The junction had 8 bases not matched to a gene; V was cut back by 5 bases and J by 5 bases. The CDR3 runs 15 residues. The V gene's germline CDR1 is SEHNR and CDR2 FQNEAQ (reference sequence). The CDR3 nucleotides read TGTGCCAGCAGCCATGCGGGGACAGGGCAAGATACGCAGTATTTT. Translated: CASSHAGTGQDTQYF.

Many counts were recorded for this clonotype. The V and J genes are TRBV10-3 and TRBJ2-1; D call uncertain. This CDR3 has 15 residues. Germline CDR1 ENHRY, CDR2 SYGVKD. Trimming stripped 2 bases from V and 3 bases from J, with 11 bases between. CDR3 region: CAISEGSQGYNEQFF. Written as DNA, the CDR3 is TGTGCCATCAGTGAGGGTAGTCAAGGCTACAATGAGCAGTTCTTC.

This clonotype came up a few times. The V call is TRBV28, the J call TRBJ1-3; the D gene is possibly TRBD1 (5 bases). Deletions cut 2 bases from V and 4 bases from J, with 18 bases between. Germline CDR1 and CDR2: MDHEN and SYDVKM. This CDR3 region has 17 residues. In nucleotides, the CDR3 is TGTGCCAGCAGTTTAACACTCAGGGTAGGATCGGGAAACACCATATATTTT. Its translation is CASSLTLRVGSGNTIYF.

The rearrangement links TRBV7-9 to TRBJ2-3; D possibly corresponds to TRBD1 (5 bases). Germline V lookup: CDR1 SEHNR, CDR2 FQNEAQ (reference sequence). This CDR3 is 15 amino acids long. V dropped 5 bases and J dropped 0 bases, with 12 bases sitting between them. CDR3 residues: CASSDRQSSTDTQYF. The CDR3 DNA follows: TGTGCCAGCAGCGATCGACAGAGTAGCACAGATACGCAGTATTTT.

This clonotype showed up many times. This chain uses TRBV29-1 with TRBJ2-7; 13 bases match TRBD2. Germline V lookup: CDR1 SQVTM, CDR2 ANQGSEA. V dropped 7 bases and J dropped 5; count of bases not matched to a gene: 5. The CDR3 length is 13 residues. CDR3 bases: TGCAGCGCACGACTAGCGGGAGGCCACGAGCAGTACTTC. This gives the protein CSARLAGGHEQYF.

This clonotype was seen ten or more times. V is TRBV27 and J is TRBJ2-3; maybe TRBD1 (6 bases). The CDR3 totals 11 residues. The V end was cut by 10 bases, the J end by 8 bases, with 13 bases between. CDR1 and CDR2 (germline): MNHEY, SMNVEV (reference sequence). The CDR3 DNA is TGTGCCACCAAATCAGGGGTTACGCAGTATTTT. Its protein is CATKSGVTQYF.

In this sample, this clonotype turned up many times. The chain has TRBV5-1 and TRBJ2-2; D is uncertain. Trimming removed 7 bases at V and 0 bases at J, with 7 bases between. Germline V gene data show CDR1 as SGHRS and CDR2 as YFSETQ. The CDR3 sequence is 13 residues long. CDR3 sequence reads: CASGSANTGELFF. In DNA, the CDR3 is TGCGCCAGCGGATCTGCGAACACCGGGGAGCTGTTTTTT.

This clonotype was seen at least ten times. V and J are TRBV20-1 and TRBJ2-5; 9 bases align to TRBD2. Per the germline V gene, CDR1 is DFQATT and CDR2 is SNEGSKA (reference sequence). The CDR3 runs to 14 residues. V shed 5 bases and J 1 base; nucleotides not matched to a gene: 5. The CDR3 sequence is CSALIAGVQETQYF. CDR3 sequence (DNA): TGCAGTGCTCTAATAGCGGGAGTCCAAGAGACCCAGTACTTC.

The chain's CDR3 is CASSQVWSTMTGELFF. The CDR3 DNA reads TGTGCCAGCAGCCAAGTTTGGTCGACCATGACCGGGGAGCTGTTTTTT. This chain joins TRBV3-1 and TRBJ2-2; no definite D call. Germline-derived CDR1 and CDR2 are LGHDT and YNNKEL (reference sequence). The V gene lost 1 base and the J gene lost 5 bases, with 14 bases spanning the gap. The length of the CDR3 is 16 residues.

The chain has TRBV20-1 and TRBJ1-5; tentatively, D is TRBD1 (5 bases). The CDR3 is made up of 14 amino acids. The V gene lost 1 base and the J gene lost 16 bases, with 23 bases spanning the gap. Germline V gene sequence: CDR1 DFQATT, CDR2 SNEGSKA (reference sequence). The CDR3 DNA is TGCAGTGCTAGAGCTCATAAGGGTCGGGACGCCTCCCATTTT. This gives the protein CSARAHKGRDASHF.

This clonotype was found many times. The chain combines TRBV6-1 with TRBJ2-6, with unresolved D. CDR3 length equals 15 residues. V gave up 2 bases and J gave up 2 bases, with 7 bases separating them. From germline, CDR1 is MNHNS and CDR2 SASEGT. CDR3 loop: CASSERRTGANVLTF. The DNA of the CDR3 is TGTGCCAGCAGTGAACGTAGGACTGGGGCCAACGTCCTGACTTTC.

This sequence joins TRBV5-4 and TRBJ2-3; 7 nucleotides align to TRBD1. Germline CDR1 is SGHNT and CDR2 is YYREEE (reference sequence). V lost 6 bases to trimming and J lost 2 bases; unmatched junction nucleotides: 6. The CDR3 consists of 14 residues. In DNA form, the CDR3 reads TGTGCCAGCATCGGGCAGGGGGACACAGATACGCAGTATTTT. Translation: CASIGQGDTDTQYF.

This clonotype was found a few times. The chain uses TRBV27 and TRBJ2-1; TRBD2 is a possible D gene (5 bases). V shed 4 bases and J shed 2 bases, with 12 bases lying between them. The CDR3 loop spans 15 amino acids. Germline values: CDR1 MNHEY, CDR2 SMNVEV (reference sequence). CDR3 nucleotide sequence: TGTGCCAGCAGTTCCGACACCGGGGCCTACAATGAGCAGTTCTTC. Translated: CASSSDTGAYNEQFF.

The chain uses TRBV4-3 and TRBJ2-1; 9 positions match TRBD2. From germline, CDR1 is LGHNA and CDR2 YSLEER. V was pared by 3 bases and J by 0 bases, with 3 bases of the junction left unmatched. The CDR3 contains 16 residues. The CDR3: CASSHATSGSYNEQFF. DNA of the CDR3: TGCGCCAGCAGCCATGCGACTAGCGGCTCCTACAATGAGCAGTTCTTC.

The CDR3 coding sequence is TGTGCCAGCAGCCAAGATCCCGGGAACCAAGAGACCCAGTACTTC. This codes for CASSQDPGNQETQYF. The chain employs TRBV4-2 and TRBJ2-5, with D perhaps matching TRBD2 (5 bases). Germline V CDR1 and CDR2: LGHNA, YNFKEQ. Trimming removed 0 bases from V and 0 bases from J, with 8 bases in between. CDR3 size: 15 residues.